The 27 T cell receptor beta chains below were found in one sample sequenced in a study of cytomegalovirus exposure and HLA in healthy donors. PCR used 60 Vbeta primers and 13 Jbeta primers. Sequenced by immunoSEQ multiplex PCR; TCRdb stores in-frame clones only, minus some. In the table there are some 220,000 clones, just over 75% of which are singletons. The sequenced material came from PBMCs. The source is a woman between 55 and 75 years old in good health and CMV-seropositive.

The chain joins TRBV19 to TRBJ2-1; 7 nucleotides align to TRBD2. V was pared by 10 bases and J by 13 bases, with 13 bases of the junction left unmatched. CDR3 length equals 12 residues. Germline assignment: CDR1 LNHDA and CDR2 SQIVND (reference sequence). The CDR3 coding sequence is TGTGCCACCAAAGCGGGGTCCAACCCCCAGTTCTTC. Its translation is CATKAGSNPQFF.

A single count supports this clone. V usage is TRBV28 and J usage is TRBJ1-5; possibly TRBD1 for D (6 bases). V lost 6 bases to trimming and J lost 1 base, with 13 bases between them. There are 15 residues in the CDR3. The germline V gene has CDR1 MDHEN and CDR2 SYDVKM. This CDR3 is CASSSGALSNQPQHF. In DNA, the CDR3 is TGTGCCAGCAGCTCAGGGGCGTTGAGCAATCAGCCCCAGCATTTT.

Only a few counts were recorded for this clone. V usage is TRBV28 and J usage is TRBJ2-7; D is perhaps TRBD1 (6 bases). The V gene lost 6 bases and the J gene lost 0 bases, with 15 bases spanning the gap. The germline V gene has CDR1 MDHEN and CDR2 SYDVKM. This CDR3 spans 15 amino acids. The CDR3 coding sequence is TGTGCCAGCAGCTCCCGGTGGGACACCTCCTACGAGCAGTACTTC. Translating it yields CASSSRWDTSYEQYF.

This clone was seen more than once but under ten times. V gene TRBV5-1 combines with J gene TRBJ1-2; D is unresolved. Between the trimmed V and J ends, which lost 0 bases and 2 bases, there was a span of 5 bases. CDR1 SGHRS and CDR2 YFSETQ come from the germline V gene. This CDR3 spans 13 amino acids. The CDR3 loop is CASSLAQNYGYTF. The CDR3 DNA reads TGCGCCAGCAGCTTGGCACAGAACTATGGCTACACCTTC.

This clone was seen once. The CDR3 nucleotides read TGCGCCAGCGGTAAGGAGGTTAACACTGAAGCTTTCTTT. Protein: CASGKEVNTEAFF. The chain carries TRBV10-2 and TRBJ1-1; no definite D call. V dropped 8 bases and J dropped 2 bases, with 12 bases sitting between them. The CDR3 consists of 13 residues. The germline CDR1 and CDR2 sequences are WSHSY and SAAADI.

The genes are TRBV6-6 and TRBJ2-7, with TRBD1 identical over 8 bases. The CDR3 is 14 amino acids. Trimming cost V 6 bases and J 6 bases; bases outside gene matches: 10. CDR1 MNHNY and CDR2 SVGAGI come from the germline V gene (reference sequence). This CDR3 reads CASSRTGSSGEQYF. For the CDR3, the DNA is TGTGCCAGCAGCCGGACAGGGTCTTCGGGCGAGCAGTACTTC.

The CDR3 spells CAIRGGGEGETQYF. CDR3 sequence (DNA): TGTGCCATCAGAGGGGGGGGTGAGGGAGAGACCCAGTACTTC. The chain employs TRBV10-3 and TRBJ2-5; TRBD2 is a possible D gene (7 bases). Between the trimmed V and J ends, which lost 6 bases and 4 bases, there was a span of 15 bases. The CDR3 runs 14 residues. Germline CDR1 is ENHRY and CDR2 is SYGVKD.

CDR3 protein: CASSVWQRGGVGTDTQYF. The CDR3 coding sequence is TGTGCCAGCAGTGTATGGCAGCGGGGGGGTGTGGGCACAGATACGCAGTATTTT. This sequence joins TRBV2 and TRBJ2-3, with 10 bases fitting TRBD2. This CDR3 is built from 18 residues. V shed 4 bases and J 1 base; nucleotides not matched to a gene: 11. Germline-derived CDR1 and CDR2 are SNHLY and FYNNEI.

The count of this clone is one. The chain employs TRBV29-1 and TRBJ2-7, with TRBD2 matching 11 bases. V lost 4 bases and J lost 2; bases outside the gene matches: 10. The CDR3 covers 16 residues. CDR1 is SQVTM, CDR2 ANQGSEA, per germline. The CDR3, as DNA: TGCAGCGTTGGAAGGACACCGGGACTAGCGGCCTACGAGCAGTACTTC. Its translation is CSVGRTPGLAAYEQYF.

V usage is TRBV6-5 and J usage is TRBJ1-2; D is possibly TRBD1 (6 bases). The CDR3 runs to 15 residues. Germline V gene sequence: CDR1 MNHEY, CDR2 SVGAGI. Trimming stripped 0 bases from V and 2 bases from J, with 10 bases between. Here the CDR3 DNA reads TGTGCCAGCAGTTACTCGACAGGATTCAACTATGGCTACACCTTC. Translating gives CASSYSTGFNYGYTF.

V usage is TRBV6-1 and J usage is TRBJ2-1; TRBD2 aligns across 9 bases. V lost 4 bases, J lost 14 bases, and 15 bases stayed unmatched. This CDR3 region has 15 residues. CDR1 MNHNS and CDR2 SASEGT come from the germline V gene. CDR3 DNA sequence: TGTGCCAGCAGTGGTCTTCGGCGGGAGGGCCGCATAAAGTTCTTC. It yields the protein CASSGLRREGRIKFF.

The chain links TRBV4-1 to TRBJ1-4; D is undetermined. The V gene lost 8 bases and the J gene lost 8 bases, with 15 bases spanning the gap. The CDR3 is 13 residues long. Germline loops: CDR1 MGHRA, CDR2 YSYEKL. DNA for the CDR3: TGCGCCAGCCTCCGGATGGCGGGCGAAAAACTGTTTTTT. It is translated as CASLRMAGEKLFF.

This chain uses TRBV28 with TRBJ1-2; 8 bases are shared with TRBD1. The CDR3 extends over 14 amino acids. V lost 6 bases, J lost 5 bases, and 8 bases stayed unmatched. Germline V gene data show CDR1 as MDHEN and CDR2 as SYDVKM. CDR3 nucleotides: TGTGCCAGCAGAACTACAGGGGGAGGGTATGGCTACACCTTC. Translated: CASRTTGGGYGYTF.

The chain recombines TRBV9 with TRBJ1-6, with a tentative D call TRBD1 (6 bases). The CDR3 runs to 15 residues. Germline V gene sequence: CDR1 SGDLS, CDR2 YYNGEE. V lost 0 bases and J 10 bases, leaving 14 bases between the germline ends. The chain's CDR3 is CASSVGNRDGSPLHF. CDR3 bases: TGTGCCAGCAGCGTAGGAAACAGGGACGGGTCACCCCTCCACTTT.

This chain uses TRBV10-3 with TRBJ1-1, with TRBD1 matching 7 bases. Germline V gene sequence: CDR1 ENHRY, CDR2 SYGVKD. The CDR3 is 15 residues long. Trimming at V came to 6 bases and at J to 1 base, leaving 8 bases not matched to a gene. DNA for the CDR3: TGTGCCATCAGGGGAACAGGGGCGACGAACACTGAAGCTTTCTTT. This codes for CAIRGTGATNTEAFF.

The CDR3, as DNA: TGTGCCAGCAGCCAAGTCGCAGGGGTGCGAGCTTTCTTT. Its protein product is CASSQVAGVRAFF. This sequence joins TRBV14 and TRBJ1-1; tentatively, D is TRBD1 (6 bases). Germline V gene data show CDR1 as SGHDN and CDR2 as FVKESK. The V end was cut by 1 base, the J end by 10 bases, with 13 bases between. The CDR3 is 13 amino acids.

This chain uses TRBV6-5 with TRBJ1-5; the match to TRBD1 covers 8 bases. Germline-derived CDR1 and CDR2 are MNHEY and SVGAGI. The CDR3 spans 15 residues. The V segment lost 5 bases and the J segment 7 bases; nucleotides outside the gene matches: 10. As DNA, the CDR3 is TGTGCCAGCAGTACTCTAACAGGGGGAGGACAGCCCCAGCATTTT. Encoded protein: CASSTLTGGGQPQHF.

The chain carries TRBV5-1 and TRBJ2-1; TRBD2 aligns across 14 bases. The germline V gene encodes CDR1 SGHRS and CDR2 YFSETQ. The V gene end was trimmed by 4 bases and the J gene end by 8 bases; junction bases not matched to a gene: 5. This CDR3 comprises 15 residues. As DNA, the CDR3 is TGCGCCAGCAGCCTGACTAGCGGGGGGGCCTATGAGCAGTTCTTC. Its translation: CASSLTSGGAYEQFF.

V and J are TRBV7-9 and TRBJ2-7; 11 bases agree with TRBD2. Per germline, CDR1 SEHNR and CDR2 FQNEAQ (reference sequence). This CDR3 spans 15 amino acids. V shed 5 bases and J 5 bases; nucleotides not matched to a gene: 8. CDR3 in amino acids: CASSRTVAGGDEQYF. CDR3 coding DNA: TGTGCCAGCAGCCGTACGGTAGCGGGAGGGGACGAGCAGTACTTC.

As for this clone: One end of the junction fails to match germline, which may point to a read error. This specimen includes other DNA sequences encoding the same CDR3. This rearrangement joins TRBV5-1 to TRBJ1-1; D gene ambiguous. CDR1 and CDR2 from the germline V gene are SGHRS and YFSETQ. The CDR3 covers 14 residues. The CDR3 loop is CASSLTSRNTEAFF. The CDR3 DNA sequence: TGTGCCAGCAGCTTGACCTCCAGGAACACTGAAGCTTTCTTT. The variable domain in full, with the rest retrieved from reference TRBV5-1 and TRBJ1-1, is KAGVTQTPRYLIKTRGQQVTLSCSPISGHRSVSWYQQTPGQGLQFLFEYFSETQRNKGNFPGRFSGRQFSNSRSEMNVSTLELGDSALYLCASSLTSRNTEAFFGQGTRLTVV.

V usage is TRBV7-9 and J usage is TRBJ1-1, with D perhaps TRBD1 (5 bases). This CDR3 comprises 13 residues. V was clipped by 1 base and J by 5 bases, with 8 bases between them. In germline, CDR1 is SEHNR, CDR2 FQNEAQ (reference sequence). CDR3 region: CASSLEGRTEAFF. The CDR3 region has the DNA TGTGCCAGCAGCTTAGAGGGGCGAACTGAAGCTTTCTTT.

This chain joins TRBV6-6 and TRBJ2-7, with 9 positions matching TRBD1. The V gene's germline CDR1 is MNHNY and CDR2 SVGAGI (reference sequence). The CDR3 is 14 residues long. V was pared by 5 bases and J by 1 base, with 3 bases of the junction left unmatched. This CDR3 is CASSHGQGSYEQYF. The CDR3 DNA sequence: TGTGCCAGCAGTCACGGACAGGGGTCCTACGAGCAGTACTTC.

In this sample, this clone turned up a few times. The rearrangement links TRBV6-1 to TRBJ1-2; D uncertain. V gave up 10 bases and J gave up 4 bases, with 7 bases separating them. The CDR3 length is 10 residues. Germline CDR1 is MNHNS and CDR2 is SASEGT. CDR3 in amino acids: CAIFLYGYTF. In DNA, the CDR3 is TGTGCCATCTTCCTCTATGGCTACACCTTC.

V and J are TRBV4-3 and TRBJ2-7; 8 nucleotides align to TRBD2. The CDR3 has 15 residues. Germline-derived CDR1 and CDR2 are LGHNA and YSLEER. V trimming: 3 bases; J trimming: 0 bases; junction bases outside the gene matches: 4. The CDR3 protein is CASSHGLAPSYEQYF. Written as DNA, the CDR3 is TGCGCCAGCAGCCACGGACTAGCCCCCTCCTACGAGCAGTACTTC.

The chain is built from TRBV7-7 and TRBJ2-5; 7 nucleotides match TRBD2. With 1 base clipped from V and 3 bases from J, the junction kept 2 bases outside the gene matches. Germline V gives CDR1 SSHAT, CDR2 FNYEAQ (reference sequence). This CDR3 comprises 14 residues. CDR3 in DNA: TGTGCCAGCAGCTTAGGGACTAGAAAAGAGACCCAGTACTTC. Residues: CASSLGTRKETQYF.

This clone was counted a few times. CDR3 sequence (DNA): TGCGCCAGCAGCCGGGGGAGCGGGGTGGTCGAGGAAAAACTGTTTTTT. It yields the protein CASSRGSGVVEEKLFF. The chain couples TRBV4-1 to TRBJ1-4, with D perhaps TRBD1 (5 bases). V was clipped by 4 bases and J by 8 bases, with 20 bases between them. The CDR3 is 16 residues long. CDR1 and CDR2 from the germline V gene are MGHRA and YSYEKL.

The chain couples TRBV28 to TRBJ2-1; 10 nucleotides agree with TRBD1. Germline CDR1 MDHEN, CDR2 SYDVKM. The V segment lost 0 bases and the J segment 9 bases; nucleotides outside the gene matches: 2. The CDR3 runs 14 residues. CDR3 bases: TGTGCCAGCAGTTTATGGGACAGGGGGAGTGAGCAGTTCTTC. Translating it yields CASSLWDRGSEQFF.